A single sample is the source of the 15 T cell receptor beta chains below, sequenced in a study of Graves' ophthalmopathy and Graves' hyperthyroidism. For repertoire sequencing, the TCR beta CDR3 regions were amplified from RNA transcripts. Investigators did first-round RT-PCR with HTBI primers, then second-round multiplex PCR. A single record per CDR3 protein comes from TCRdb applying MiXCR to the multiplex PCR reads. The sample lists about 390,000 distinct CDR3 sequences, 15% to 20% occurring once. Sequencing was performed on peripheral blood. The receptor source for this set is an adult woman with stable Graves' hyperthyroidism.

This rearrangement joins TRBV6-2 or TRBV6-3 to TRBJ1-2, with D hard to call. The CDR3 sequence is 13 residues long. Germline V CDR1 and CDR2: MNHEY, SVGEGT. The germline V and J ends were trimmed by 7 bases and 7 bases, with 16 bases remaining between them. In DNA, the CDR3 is TGTGCCAGCACGCGGGGATTGCTCTTTGGCTACACCTTC. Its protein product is CASTRGLLFGYTF.

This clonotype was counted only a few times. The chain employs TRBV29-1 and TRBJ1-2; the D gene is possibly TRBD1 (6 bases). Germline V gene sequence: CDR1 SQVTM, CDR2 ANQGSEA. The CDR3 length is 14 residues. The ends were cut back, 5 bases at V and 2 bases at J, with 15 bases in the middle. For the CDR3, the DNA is TGCAGCGTTTGGGACATCGACCAGAACTATGGCTACACCTTC. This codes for CSVWDIDQNYGYTF.

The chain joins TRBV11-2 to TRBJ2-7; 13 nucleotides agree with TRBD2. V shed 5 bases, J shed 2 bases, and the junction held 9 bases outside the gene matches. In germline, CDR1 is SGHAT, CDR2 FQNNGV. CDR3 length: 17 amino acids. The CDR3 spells CASSAMTSGRPPYEQYF. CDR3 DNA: TGTGCCAGCAGCGCCATGACTAGCGGGAGGCCCCCCTACGAGCAGTACTTC.

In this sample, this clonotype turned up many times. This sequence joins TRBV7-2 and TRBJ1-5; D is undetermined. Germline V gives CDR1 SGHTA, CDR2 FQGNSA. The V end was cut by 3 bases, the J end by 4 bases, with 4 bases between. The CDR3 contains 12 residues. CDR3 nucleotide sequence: TGTGCCAGCAGCTTCCAAAATCAGCCCCAGCATTTT. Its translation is CASSFQNQPQHF.

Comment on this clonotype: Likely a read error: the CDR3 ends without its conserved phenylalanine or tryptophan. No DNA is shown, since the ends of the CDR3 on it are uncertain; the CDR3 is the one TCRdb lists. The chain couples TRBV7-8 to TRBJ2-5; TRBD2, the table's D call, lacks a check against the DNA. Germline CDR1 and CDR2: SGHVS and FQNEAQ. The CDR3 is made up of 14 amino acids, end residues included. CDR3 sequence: CASTKGGRVKTQDY.

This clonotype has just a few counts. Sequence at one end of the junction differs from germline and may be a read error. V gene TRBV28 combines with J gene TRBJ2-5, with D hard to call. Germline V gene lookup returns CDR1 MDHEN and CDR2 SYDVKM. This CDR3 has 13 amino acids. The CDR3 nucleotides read TGTGCTAGTCTTGACCGGAAACAAGATACCCAGTACTTC. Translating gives CASLDRKQDTQYF. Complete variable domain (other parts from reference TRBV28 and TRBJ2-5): DVKVTQSSRYLVKRTGEKVFLECVQDMDHENMFWYRQDPGLGLRLIYFSYDVKMKEKGDIPEGYSVSREKKERFSLILESASTNQTSMYLCASLDRKQDTQYFGPGTRLLVL.

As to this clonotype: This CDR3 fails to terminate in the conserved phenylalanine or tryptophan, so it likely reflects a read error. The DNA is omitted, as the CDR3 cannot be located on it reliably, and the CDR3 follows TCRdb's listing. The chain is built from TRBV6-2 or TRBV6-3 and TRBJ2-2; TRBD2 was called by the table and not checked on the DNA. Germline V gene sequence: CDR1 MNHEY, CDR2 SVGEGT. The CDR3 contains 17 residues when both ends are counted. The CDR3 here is CASSYTKEGRNTGELWV.

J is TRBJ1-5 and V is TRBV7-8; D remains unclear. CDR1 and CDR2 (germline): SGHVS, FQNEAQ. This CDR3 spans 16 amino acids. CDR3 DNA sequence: TGTGTCTGCAGCTTAGGCTGGGTACCGGGCAATCAGCCCCAGCATTTT. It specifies CVCSLGWVPGNQPQHF.

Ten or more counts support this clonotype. The CDR3 loop is CASSFQDATAYEQYF. For the CDR3, the DNA is TGTGCCAGCAGCTTCCAAGACGCGACAGCCTACGAGCAGTACTTC. The V and J genes are TRBV7-8 and TRBJ2-7; tentative D call: TRBD1 (5 bases). Deletions cut 3 bases from V and 2 bases from J, with 14 bases between. Per germline, CDR1 SGHVS and CDR2 FQNEAQ. The CDR3 spans 15 residues.

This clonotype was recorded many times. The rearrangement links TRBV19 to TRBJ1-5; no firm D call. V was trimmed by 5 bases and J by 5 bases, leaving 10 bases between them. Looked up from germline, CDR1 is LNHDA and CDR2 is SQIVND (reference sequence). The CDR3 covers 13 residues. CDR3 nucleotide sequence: TGTGCCAGTAGTTACACCTCTGATCAGCCCCAGCATTTT. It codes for CASSYTSDQPQHF.

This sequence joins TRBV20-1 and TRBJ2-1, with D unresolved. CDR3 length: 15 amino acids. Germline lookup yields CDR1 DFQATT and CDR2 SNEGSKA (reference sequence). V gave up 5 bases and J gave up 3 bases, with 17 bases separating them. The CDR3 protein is CSAAPAGSDYNEQFF. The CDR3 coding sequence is TGCAGTGCTGCCCCGGCCGGGTCCGACTACAATGAGCAGTTCTTC.

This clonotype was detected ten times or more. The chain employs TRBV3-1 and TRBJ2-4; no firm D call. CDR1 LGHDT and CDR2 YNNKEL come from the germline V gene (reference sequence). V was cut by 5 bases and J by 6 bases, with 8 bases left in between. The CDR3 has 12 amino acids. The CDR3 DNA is TGTGCCAGCAGCAACGACGGAAACATTCAGTACTTC. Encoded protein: CASSNDGNIQYF.

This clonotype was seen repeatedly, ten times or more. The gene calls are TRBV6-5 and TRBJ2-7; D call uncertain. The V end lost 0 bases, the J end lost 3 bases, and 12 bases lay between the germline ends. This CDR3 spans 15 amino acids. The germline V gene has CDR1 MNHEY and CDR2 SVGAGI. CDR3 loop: CASSYSTSRYYEQYF. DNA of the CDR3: TGTGCCAGCAGTTACTCGACGTCTAGGTACTACGAGCAGTACTTC.

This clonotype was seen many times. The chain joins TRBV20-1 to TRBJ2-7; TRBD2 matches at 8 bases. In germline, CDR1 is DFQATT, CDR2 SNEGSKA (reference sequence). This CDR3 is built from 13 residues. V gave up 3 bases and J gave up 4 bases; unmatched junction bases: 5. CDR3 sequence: CSASGGGHYEQYF. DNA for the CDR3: TGCAGTGCTAGTGGCGGGGGGCATTACGAGCAGTACTTC.

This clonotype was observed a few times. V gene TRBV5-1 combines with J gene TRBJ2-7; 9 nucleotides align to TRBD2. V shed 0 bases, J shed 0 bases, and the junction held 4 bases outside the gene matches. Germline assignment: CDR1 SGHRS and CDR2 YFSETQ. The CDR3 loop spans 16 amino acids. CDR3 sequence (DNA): TGCGCCAGCAGCTTGGTGACTAGCGGATTCTCCTACGAGCAGTACTTC. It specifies CASSLVTSGFSYEQYF.